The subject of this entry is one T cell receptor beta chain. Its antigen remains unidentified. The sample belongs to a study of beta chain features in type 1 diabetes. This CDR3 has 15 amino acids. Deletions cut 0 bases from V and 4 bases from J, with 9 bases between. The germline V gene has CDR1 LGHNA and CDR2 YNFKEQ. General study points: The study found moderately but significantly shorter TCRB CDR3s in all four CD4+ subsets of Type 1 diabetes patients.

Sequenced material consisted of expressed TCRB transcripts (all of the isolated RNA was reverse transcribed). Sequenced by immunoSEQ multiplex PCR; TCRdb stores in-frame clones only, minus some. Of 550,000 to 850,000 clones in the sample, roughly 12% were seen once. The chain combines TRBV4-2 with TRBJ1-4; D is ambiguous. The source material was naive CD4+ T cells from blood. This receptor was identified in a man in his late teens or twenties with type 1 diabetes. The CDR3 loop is CASSQDWANNEKLFF. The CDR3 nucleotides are TGTGCCAGCAGCCAAGATTGGGCAAATAATGAAAAACTGTTTTTT.